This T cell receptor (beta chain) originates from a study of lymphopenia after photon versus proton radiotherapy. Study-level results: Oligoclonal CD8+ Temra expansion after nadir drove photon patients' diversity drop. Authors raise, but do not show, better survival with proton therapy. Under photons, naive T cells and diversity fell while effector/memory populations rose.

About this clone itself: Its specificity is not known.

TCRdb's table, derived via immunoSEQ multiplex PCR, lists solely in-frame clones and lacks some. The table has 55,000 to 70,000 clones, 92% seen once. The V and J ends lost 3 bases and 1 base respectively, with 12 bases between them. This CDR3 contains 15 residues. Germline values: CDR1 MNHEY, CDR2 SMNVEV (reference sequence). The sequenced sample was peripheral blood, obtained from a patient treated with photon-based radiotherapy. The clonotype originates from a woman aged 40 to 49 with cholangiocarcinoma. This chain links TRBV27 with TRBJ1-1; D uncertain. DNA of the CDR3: TGTGCCAGCAGTTTGGTTAGTTTAGGGAACACTGAAGCTTTCTTT. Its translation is CASSLVSLGNTEAFF.